One T cell receptor (beta chain) is described in this entry. In its sample, this clonotype was seen a few times. Its antigen is still unknown. No base quality values were provided; no much bigger clone lies one nucleotide off. This record belongs to a study of identical twins (dated by TCRdb to 2015 to 2016). Turning to the overall study: The study deep-sequenced TCR alpha and beta repertoires from monozygotic twins, unrelated adults of various ages and cord blood to test whether fetal clonotypes persist. To rule out contamination, replicate twin experiments were performed at different times with different library preparation protocols. Paper-wide results and their limitations: Fewer insertions were carried by abundant cord blood beta clonotypes; a weaker similar trend was observed in young adult naive repertoires, while no such trend was observed in memory repertoires. Compared with coincidental sharing between unrelated individuals, out-of-frame TCR alpha sequences shared between twins had an excess of sequences with low generation probability. Because the same donors could not be followed over many years, the conclusions depended on cross-sectional statistical analysis. Zero-insertion analyses could be partly confounded by invariant T cells such as MAIT and iNKT, although diverse VJ usage argued against such confounding for most clonotypes. In beta out-of-frame sequences, excess twin sharing was weaker, because having fewer shared sequences lowered the signal-to-noise ratio. In monozygotic twins, out-of-frame TCR alpha sharing was systematically underestimated by recombination models, although the models agreed with sharing between unrelated individuals.

Library preparation used 5' RACE. The run used an Illumina HiSeq 2000. Template switching introduced a universal primer binding site; the final cDNA contained a unique molecular identifier, enabling accurate counting of TCR cDNA molecules. Specific primers in the conserved constant-segment region were used to synthesize first-strand cDNA for TCR alpha and beta chains. Each cDNA library was double barcoded, with a SMART-Mk sample barcode plus Illumina barcodes, to control for contamination. TruSeq adapter sequences, together with Illumina sample barcodes, were added in two successive PCR steps. TCR alpha and beta cDNA libraries were sequenced on the Illumina HiSeq platform with custom primers. Concerning the study's data processing: Raw reads were processed with MiGEC to extract unique molecular identifiers, and MiXCR was used to determine CDR3 positions. For each individual, recombination models were inferred using an EM algorithm with the repgenHMM and IGoR tools. Shared clonotype analysis was performed with the tcR package in R, normalizing sharing by the product of cloneset sizes. Out-of-frame nonproductive sequences were analyzed to study raw recombination free of thymic and clonal selection effects. TCRdb handled the public reads itself, with Q25 trimming in fastp and clone calling in MiXCR, and kept productive beta chains. Rows with a matching CDR3 protein are joined into one entry that keeps the most common DNA and genes. What appears here as the V and J calls and clone size reflects TCRdb's work, not the paper's. The sample table lists some 250,000 distinct CDR3 sequences, 6% to 7% of them with a count of one. About 15% of the sample is taken by the ten largest.

The CDR3 starts with the cysteine, ends with the phenylalanine, and has 15 residues. The retained sequence is limited to the CDR3, 45 bases, with the frame set at the first base. CDR1 is given as SEHNR and CDR2 as FQNEAQ, both from the germline V gene (reference sequence). V and J are truncated by 1 base and 6 bases respectively, leaving an intervening sequence of 16 bases. Only healthy Caucasian donors were included. Three pairs of female monozygotic twins, all aged about 18 to 30 years, made up the twin cohort. Positive isolation kits from Invitrogen were used to isolate CD4+ and CD8+ T cell populations. The same sample was also used in a study of T cells expressing NK-cell markers. The second investigation adds: Three sorted T-cell subsets (CD3+CD56+NKG2C+, CD3+CD56+NKG2C- and CD3+CD56-NKG2C+) from under ten donors had their TCR beta-chain repertoires profiled. Among the eight sequenced donors, seven were HCMV-seropositive and one was HCMV-seronegative. To restrict sorting to alphabetaTCR-expressing T cells, an anti-gammadeltaTCR antibody was added in several experiments. For over five donors, the dominant CD3+CD56+NKG2C+ clonotypes were among the top 10 CD8+ clonotypes and accounted for about 1.0-8% of CD8+ T cells. Those dominant clonotypes were again the most abundant among CD3+CD56-NKG2C+ cells in several donors, at roughly 25-60.1%. Whether the expanded NKG2C-expressing T cell clones were specific for HCMV antigens was left unclear. Randomly selected healthy volunteers, three men and five women, were used as the eight sequenced donors. To determine HCMV serostatus, a commercial ELISA kit was used to detect HCMV-specific IgG in serum. MIGEC handled demultiplexing of the reads and grouping by UMI, while MiTCR was used to assemble and quantify clonotypes. Only TCR cDNA sequences supported by at least two reads were kept to exclude erroneous sequences. The tcR package was used for downstream repertoire analysis, with clonotypes matched between fractions based on CDR3 nucleotide sequence plus V segment. Antigen specificity was annotated against VDJdb with VDJmatch, allowing one amino acid substitution in CDR3.

Material: CD8+ T cells sorted from blood. The V and J segments used are TRBV7-9 and TRBJ2-7; there is no confident call for the D gene. The receptor was isolated from a woman between 18 and 29 years old in good health. The nucleotides are TGTGCCAGCAGCTTAGTTGACCGCCCGGCGGCCGAGCAGTACTTC. This encodes CASSLVDRPAAEQYF.